This TCR beta chain was identified during a study of OX40 agonist ivuxolimab in advanced cancers. General study results and limits: Low normalized T-cell clonal expansion was additionally recorded for some nonresponders.

About this clone itself: Its matching antigen is unknown.

Data came from immunoSEQ multiplex PCR; TCRdb stores just in-frame clones and leaves some out. The repertoire holds 35,000 to 40,000 clones, with 70% to 85% as singletons. This CDR3 is built from 13 residues. Germline V gives CDR1 LNHDA, CDR2 SQIVND (reference sequence). V was clipped by 8 bases and J by 0 bases, with 7 bases between them. The source is an adult with an advanced solid tumor such as melanoma, head and neck, liver or kidney cancer. Source: CD4+ or CD8+ T cells sorted from blood, taken in a trial of the OX40 agonist ivuxolimab. This chain uses TRBV19 with TRBJ2-2; D remains ambiguous. The CDR3 region is CASRSPNTGELFF. The CDR3 bases are TGTGCCAGTCGCAGCCCGAACACCGGGGAGCTGTTTTTT.